This TCR beta chain was captured in a study of T-cell memory formation after mild COVID-19. Germline loops: CDR1 LGHDT, CDR2 YNNKEL (reference sequence). V gave up 1 base and J gave up 7 bases, with 4 bases separating them. CDR3 size: 11 residues. TCR alpha and TCR beta cDNA libraries with sample barcodes and UMIs came from 5'RACE using constant-segment primers. Each CDR3 protein is one row after TCRdb ran MiXCR on the 5' RACE reads. The table has about 260,000 distinct CDR3 sequences, over 15% seen once. The sequence was obtained from a man aged 18 to 30 who had mild COVID-19 (a few samples of this study predate the infection). Cell type and time point are not known. The V gene is TRBV3-1, the J gene TRBJ1-2, with no clear D. Sequencing was performed on PBMCs or a T cell subset sorted from them (not recorded which). The CDR3 sequence: CASSQGSGYTF. The DNA of the CDR3 is TGTGCCAGCAGCCAAGGAAGTGGCTACACCTTC.